A selection of T cell receptor beta chains follows, all from one sample in a study of identical twins. One entry per CDR3 protein results from TCRdb running MiXCR on the 5' RACE reads. The sample has under 1 million distinct CDR3 sequences; 9% to 15% are singletons. The same sample was also studied in work on yellow fever vaccine responses in identical twins.

The material sequenced was PBMCs. The receptors originated from a woman aged 18-30 years in good health. CDR3s include the opening cysteine and the closing phenylalanine or tryptophan. Fields, in order: clone size, CDR3 length, V gene, D gene, J gene, CDR3 protein, CDR3 DNA. The D gene is left open where the match is weak. Some rows have no size entry. The others give once, few or many, or a class for an expanded clone.

many	16	TRBV24-1	TRBD2	TRBJ2-1	CATSDGPGLALRGQFF	TGTGCCACCAGTGATGGACCGGGACTAGCGCTGCGGGGGCAGTTCTTC
many	14	TRBV5-1	-	TRBJ1-1	CASSWTRANTEAFF	TGCGCCAGCAGCTGGACCCGGGCGAACACTGAAGCTTTCTTT
few	14	TRBV10-3	TRBD2	TRBJ2-3	CAISGGLAIDTQYF	TGTGCCATCAGTGGAGGACTAGCTATTGATACGCAGTATTTT
-	14	TRBV19	-	TRBJ2-5	CASTQRHLGETQYF	TGTGCCAGTACCCAGCGGCACCTTGGCGAGACCCAGTACTTC
few	13	TRBV18	-	TRBJ1-1	CASSPKAGFLAFF	TGTGCCAGCTCGCCCAAAGCTGGGTTTCTAGCTTTCTTT
many	16	TRBV20-1	TRBD2	TRBJ2-5	CSARAYSGSPRETQYF	TGCAGTGCTAGAGCTTATAGCGGGAGCCCAAGGGAGACCCAGTACTTC
-	16	TRBV4-1	-	TRBJ1-1	CASSHDDQGFRTEAFF	TGCGCCAGCAGCCACGACGACCAAGGGTTCCGGACTGAAGCTTTCTTT
few	14	TRBV6-1	TRBD1	TRBJ1-4	CASSVTGAGEKLFF	TGTGCCAGCAGTGTAACAGGGGCGGGAGAAAAACTGTTTTTT
few	16	TRBV5-5	TRBD2	TRBJ2-5	CASSYEGLAVSETQYF	TGTGCCAGCAGCTACGAAGGACTAGCGGTCTCAGAGACCCAGTACTTC
-	12	TRBV12-5	-	TRBJ1-1	CASGLEPIGAFF	TGTGCTAGTGGTTTGGAACCCATTGGAGCTTTCTTT
many	18	TRBV25-1	TRBD2	TRBJ2-1	CASSDPPGLAGSYNEQFF	TGTGCCAGCAGTGACCCTCCCGGATTAGCGGGCTCCTACAATGAGCAGTTCTTC
few	17	TRBV5-6	TRBD1	TRBJ1-5	CASSSSKRTGGNQPQHF	TGTGCCAGCAGCTCTTCCAAAAGAACAGGGGGCAATCAGCCCCAGCATTTT
few	18	TRBV5-1	TRBD1	TRBJ2-2	CASSPPGQGARDTGELFF	TGCGCCAGCAGCCCGCCGGGACAGGGGGCAAGGGACACCGGGGAGCTGTTTTTT
-	15	TRBV3-1	TRBD1	TRBJ1-4	CASSLNRGNNEKLFF	TGTGCCAGCAGCCTAAACAGGGGAAATAATGAAAAACTGTTTTTT
-	15	TRBV20-1	TRBD2	TRBJ2-1	CSAPGRTRPYNEQFF	TGCAGTGCCCCAGGAAGGACTAGGCCATACAATGAGCAGTTCTTC
-	18	TRBV6-1	TRBD1	TRBJ1-2	CASRQYGTGSGGSYGYTF	TGTGCCAGCCGACAATACGGGACAGGTTCGGGCGGAAGCTATGGCTACACCTTC
-	12	TRBV9	-	TRBJ1-2	CASSGRPFGYTF	TGTGCCAGCAGTGGTCGTCCCTTTGGCTACACCTTC
few	16	TRBV19	-	TRBJ2-3	CASSSSGSGSTDTQYF	TGTGCCAGTAGTAGTAGCGGATCCGGGAGCACAGATACGCAGTATTTT
few	16	TRBV18	TRBD2	TRBJ2-1	CASSLQGTSGRDEQFF	TGTGCCAGCTCACTACAAGGGACTAGCGGAAGGGATGAGCAGTTCTTC
-	17	TRBV4-1	-	TRBJ2-1	CASSQDGGFTDNNEQFF	TGCGCCAGCAGCCAAGATGGGGGGTTTACAGATAACAATGAGCAGTTCTTC
few	20	TRBV9	TRBD1	TRBJ2-2	CASSVRQGGGGGRNNGELFF	TGTGCCAGCAGCGTCCGACAGGGTGGGGGCGGAGGAAGAAATAACGGGGAGCTGTTTTTT
few	14	TRBV10-3	-	TRBJ2-7	CASSIGYTYYEQYF	TGTGCCTCGAGTATTGGCTACACCTACTACGAGCAGTACTTC
few	14	TRBV7-8	-	TRBJ2-7	CASSPTKRFYEQYF	TGTGCCAGCAGCCCGACGAAGCGGTTCTACGAGCAGTACTTC
-	12	TRBV2	-	TRBJ2-5	CASSVFGETQYF	TGTGCCAGCAGCGTTTTCGGGGAGACCCAGTACTTC
few	13	TRBV15	-	TRBJ1-1	CATSREGANGAFF	TGTGCCACCAGCAGAGAAGGAGCCAACGGAGCTTTCTTT
-	15	TRBV5-1	TRBD1	TRBJ2-3	CASSLGDRPTDTQYF	TGCGCCAGCAGCTTGGGGGACAGACCCACAGATACGCAGTATTTT
-	13	TRBV11-3	TRBD1	TRBJ2-5	CASSLASGGAQYF	TGTGCCAGCAGCTTAGCTTCAGGGGGAGCCCAGTACTTC
-	15	TRBV11-1	-	TRBJ1-2	CASSSRQASIYGYTF	TGTGCCAGCAGCTCGAGACAAGCTTCAATCTATGGCTACACCTTC
few	14	TRBV4-2	-	TRBJ1-1	CASSQDRGRLEAFF	TGTGCCAGCAGCCAAGATAGGGGCCGATTAGAAGCTTTCTTT
-	14	TRBV7-9	TRBD2	TRBJ2-1	CASSLGGTSEMQFF	TGTGCCAGCAGCTTAGGGGGGACTAGCGAGATGCAGTTCTTC
few	15	TRBV20-1	TRBD1	TRBJ2-3	CSAQTGTTSTDTQYF	TGCAGTGCTCAGACAGGGACCACTAGCACAGATACGCAGTATTTT
few	14	TRBV6-1	TRBD1	TRBJ1-2	CASVGQGINYGYTF	TGTGCCAGCGTGGGACAGGGGATAAACTATGGCTACACCTTC
few	14	TRBV20-1	-	TRBJ2-1	CSAREVGSYNEQFF	TGCAGTGCTAGAGAGGTGGGATCCTACAATGAGCAGTTCTTC
-	16	TRBV2	TRBD2	TRBJ2-3	CASSEDGTSVADTQYF	TGTGCCAGCAGTGAGGATGGGACTAGCGTGGCAGATACGCAGTATTTT
few	15	TRBV5-1	-	TRBJ2-2	CASSTRQDYTGELFF	TGCGCCAGCAGCACCCGACAGGATTACACCGGGGAGCTGTTTTTT
-	14	TRBV6-2/TRBV6-3	-	TRBJ2-1	CASRPQGGYNEQFF	TGTGCCAGCAGACCACAGGGAGGCTACAATGAGCAGTTCTTC
few	12	TRBV12-3/TRBV12-4	-	TRBJ2-3	CASRWYREPRYF	TGTGCCAGCAGATGGTACCGGGAGCCCAGGTATTTT
-	14	TRBV7-9	-	TRBJ2-3	CASSLGRDTDTQYF	TGTGCCAGCAGCTTGGGGCGGGACACAGATACGCAGTATTTT
few	16	TRBV7-8	-	TRBJ2-7	CASSLGSTAQTYEQYF	TGTGCCAGCAGCTTAGGGAGCACAGCCCAGACCTACGAGCAGTACTTC
-	16	TRBV7-2	TRBD2	TRBJ2-3	CASSLGIAGGTDTQYF	TGTGCCAGCAGCTTAGGGATAGCGGGTGGTACAGATACGCAGTATTTT
few	15	TRBV28	-	TRBJ2-4	CASSSRGGGGNIQYF	TGTGCCAGCTCTAGCCGGGGAGGGGGAGGAAACATTCAGTACTTC
-	13	TRBV20-1	-	TRBJ1-5	CSAGEFSNQPQHF	TGCAGTGCTGGTGAATTTAGCAATCAGCCCCAGCATTTT
-	12	TRBV20-1	TRBD2	TRBJ2-3	CSGTSGVDTQYF	TGCAGTGGAACTAGCGGTGTAGATACGCAGTATTTT
many	18	TRBV24-1	-	TRBJ2-1	CATSDVAHTGTSYNEQFF	TGTGCCACCAGTGATGTTGCCCACACAGGGACCTCCTACAATGAGCAGTTCTTC
many	14	TRBV4-1	TRBD2	TRBJ2-7	CASSLRLAGDEQYF	TGCGCCAGCAGCCTACGACTAGCGGGAGACGAGCAGTACTTC
-	15	TRBV3-1	TRBD1	TRBJ1-6	CASSQVGQGNSPLHF	TGTGCCAGCAGCCAAGTTGGACAGGGTAATTCACCCCTCCACTTT
many	12	TRBV12-3/TRBV12-4	-	TRBJ2-1	CASSLDSSEQFF	TGTGCCAGCAGTTTAGATAGCAGTGAGCAGTTCTTC
-	11	TRBV27	-	TRBJ2-7	CASPSPPEQYF	TGTGCCAGCCCGAGCCCCCCCGAGCAGTACTTC
many	15	TRBV3-1	-	TRBJ1-5	CASSQGTNSNQPQHF	TGTGCCAGCAGCCAAGGGACTAATAGCAATCAGCCCCAGCATTTT
-	20	TRBV2	TRBD2	TRBJ2-5	CASTGALGLAGERSRETQYF	TGTGCCAGCACGGGAGCGCTCGGGCTAGCGGGGGAGAGGTCGCGAGAGACCCAGTACTTC
-	14	TRBV20-1	TRBD2	TRBJ2-2	CSARLAANTGELFF	TGCAGTGCTAGACTAGCGGCGAACACCGGGGAGCTGTTTTTT
few	15	TRBV24-1	TRBD2	TRBJ2-2	CATSRTSENTGELFF	TGTGCCACCTCCAGGACTAGCGAGAACACCGGGGAGCTGTTTTTT
-	13	TRBV12-3/TRBV12-4	-	TRBJ2-2	CASRKPNTGELFF	TGTGCCAGCAGAAAACCGAACACCGGGGAGCTGTTTTTT
-	15	TRBV6-1	-	TRBJ1-2	CASSEWRAGDYGYTF	TGTGCCAGCAGTGAATGGAGGGCCGGCGACTATGGCTACACCTTC
-	15	TRBV9	-	TRBJ2-2	CASSVLGVGTGELFF	TGTGCCAGCAGCGTTCTGGGAGTTGGGACCGGGGAGCTGTTTTTT